This TCR beta chain originates from a study of blood T cells in healthy people across ages. Study-wide points: Investigators treated diversity estimates from one million T cells as underestimates.

Sample-barcoded 5' priming and a J-beta primer mix drove a second PCR of 7 to 11 cycles. TCRdb redid the calling of the 5' RACE reads with MiXCR, one entry per CDR3 protein. The repertoire holds around 1.5 million distinct CDR3 sequences, with roughly 45% as singletons. This clonotype was seen many times. Antigen: not known. The CDR3 covers 17 residues. V lost 1 base, J lost 5 bases, and 20 bases lay in between. The germline gives CDR1 LGHDT, CDR2 YNNKEL (reference sequence). Peripheral blood, about 10 milliliters per donor, was collected. This TCR derives from a woman aged 18-29 years in good health. This rearrangement joins TRBV3-1 to TRBJ1-2; D may be TRBD1 (6 bases). Sample: blood. CDR3 loop: CASSQAGLVQGQYGYTF. The CDR3, as DNA: TGTGCCAGCAGCCAAGCGGGCCTGGTGCAGGGACAATATGGCTACACCTTC.